The 3 T cell receptor beta chains below come from one sample, sequenced in a study of blood T cells in healthy people across ages. A second PCR of roughly 7 to 11 cycles used a sample-barcoded 5' primer and a J-beta primer mix. One entry per CDR3 protein, called by TCRdb with MiXCR from the 5' RACE reads. Altogether 790,000 or so distinct CDR3 sequences are present, 56% being singletons, with the ten largest covering about a quarter. Sequencing input: blood. The receptor source for this set is a man in his forties in good health.

This clonotype came up a few times. The chain has TRBV4-2 and TRBJ2-1, with 7 bases matching TRBD2. CDR1 and CDR2 (germline): LGHNA, YNFKEQ. Germline trimming cut 1 base from V and 10 bases from J; bases unmatched to any gene: 10. The CDR3 totals 15 residues. This CDR3 reads CASSQGLALAREQFF. The CDR3 DNA is TGTGCCAGCAGCCAAGGACTAGCCCTCGCCCGCGAGCAGTTCTTC.

The chain carries TRBV7-9 and TRBJ1-4, with 10 bases fitting TRBD1. V lost 4 bases and J lost 7; bases outside the gene matches: 9. Germline assignment: CDR1 SEHNR and CDR2 FQNEAQ (reference sequence). The CDR3 is 16 residues long. The CDR3 reads CASSYQIGTGVEKLFF. Here the CDR3 DNA reads TGTGCCAGCAGCTATCAGATCGGGACAGGGGTTGAAAAACTGTTTTTT.

This chain connects TRBV28 to TRBJ1-2, with a possible D match to TRBD1 (6 bases). Germline CDR1 reads MDHEN; CDR2 reads SYDVKM. Trimming pared 4 bases from V and 1 base from J, leaving 19 bases between. This CDR3 spans 17 amino acids. CDR3 coding DNA: TGTGCCAGCAGTTCTATAGGGGGTAGACAGAATAACTATGGCTACACCTTC. As protein: CASSSIGGRQNNYGYTF.